The 18 T cell receptor beta chains below all came from one sample that was sequenced in a study of T cell responses to AZD1222 COVID-19 vaccine. The table came from immunoSEQ multiplex PCR; TCRdb's copy has only in-frame clones and leaves some out. The repertoire holds 95,000 to 150,000 clones, with roughly 90% as singletons. This sample comprised peripheral blood, obtained on day 0 of AZD1222 vaccination. The receptors come from an adult in good health.

The genes are TRBV24-1 and TRBJ2-1, with 8 bases lining up with TRBD1. There are 14 residues in the CDR3. Germline lookup yields CDR1 KGHDR and CDR2 SFDVKD. Trimming took 7 bases from V and 1 from J; bases not matched to a gene: 2. CDR3 amino acids: CATSGQGSYNEQFF. CDR3 nucleotides: TGTGCCACCAGCGGACAGGGTTCCTACAATGAGCAGTTCTTC.

J is TRBJ1-4 and V is TRBV10-3; tentatively, D is TRBD1 (6 bases). Germline V gene data show CDR1 as ENHRY and CDR2 as SYGVKD. V was cut by 2 bases and J by 5 bases, with 9 bases left in between. The CDR3 is 14 residues long. The CDR3 DNA is TGTGCCATCAGTGAGAGCGGACAGAATGAAAAACTGTTTTTT. It is translated as CAISESGQNEKLFF.

The chain combines TRBV7-2 with TRBJ1-2; unclear D gene. V lost 1 base, J lost 6 bases, and 9 bases lay in between. The CDR3 is 13 residues long. CDR1 SGHTA and CDR2 FQGNSA come from the germline V gene. The CDR3 coding sequence is TGTGCCAGCAGCTTAGATCCAGGCCATGGCTACACCTTC. Translated: CASSLDPGHGYTF.

The rearrangement uses TRBV5-1 and TRBJ1-3; TRBD1 matches 8 bases. This CDR3 has 15 amino acids. V shed 3 bases, J shed 3 bases, and the junction held 5 bases outside the gene matches. Per the germline V gene, CDR1 is SGHRS and CDR2 is YFSETQ. CDR3 protein: CASSWDRSGGNTIYF. Written as DNA, the CDR3 is TGCGCCAGCAGCTGGGACAGGTCCGGTGGAAACACCATATATTTT.

This chain uses TRBV13 with TRBJ2-1, with D perhaps given as TRBD1 or TRBD2 (5 bases each). Per the germline V gene, CDR1 is PRHDT and CDR2 is FYEKMQ (reference sequence). The CDR3 has 14 amino acids. V was trimmed by 0 bases and J by 5 bases, leaving 8 bases between them. CDR3: CASSLGGVHNEQFF. Here the CDR3 DNA reads TGTGCCAGCAGCTTAGGGGGGGTCCACAATGAGCAGTTCTTC. The complete variable domain, with remaining parts taken from reference TRBV13 and TRBJ2-1, reads AAGVIQSPRHLIKEKRETATLKCYPIPRHDTVYWYQQGPGQDPQFLISFYEKMQSDKGSIPDRFSAQQFSDYHSELNMSSLELGDSALYFCASSLGGVHNEQFFGPGTRLTVL.

The chain uses TRBV7-8 and TRBJ1-1, with D uncertain. With 5 bases removed from V and 1 base from J, the gap between germline ends came to 8 bases. From germline, CDR1 is SGHVS and CDR2 FQNEAQ. The CDR3 is made up of 13 amino acids. The CDR3 DNA is TGTGCCAGCAGCGGGCTGGGGAACACTGAAGCTTTCTTT. This encodes CASSGLGNTEAFF.

The CDR3 loop reads CASSLGGWNQPQHF. The DNA of the CDR3 is TGTGCCAGCAGTTTGGGGGGTTGGAATCAGCCCCAGCATTTT. J is TRBJ1-5 and V is TRBV28; D is possibly TRBD1 (5 bases). Germline V gene lookup returns CDR1 MDHEN and CDR2 SYDVKM. V lost 3 bases to trimming and J lost 4 bases, with 10 bases between them. The length of the CDR3 is 14 residues.

The V call is TRBV3-1 (or the pseudogene TRBV3-2), the J call TRBJ1-6; D might be TRBD1 (5 bases). The CDR3 spans 16 residues. V lost 1 base and J lost 4, with 11 bases in between. Germline V gene lookup returns CDR1 LGHDT and CDR2 YNNKEL (reference sequence). The DNA of the CDR3 is TGTGCCAGCAGCCAAGGTTCAGGGCGGTATAATTCACCCCTCCACTTT. Translated: CASSQGSGRYNSPLHF.

This clone was counted only a few times. CDR3: CASSPGGRVEETQYF. The CDR3 DNA sequence: TGTGCCAGCAGCCCCGGGGGTAGGGTGGAAGAGACCCAGTACTTC. The chain uses TRBV7-9 and TRBJ2-5, with D maybe TRBD2 (6 bases). The length of the CDR3 is 15 residues. In germline, CDR1 is SEHNR, CDR2 FQNEAQ (reference sequence). V was clipped by 5 bases and J by 3 bases, with 16 bases between them.

This chain links TRBV19 with TRBJ1-5; 8 bases line up with TRBD1. CDR3 length: 13 amino acids. Germline CDR1 and CDR2: LNHDA and SQIVND (reference sequence). The junction had 8 bases not matched to a gene; V was cut back by 8 bases and J by 8 bases. CDR3 sequence (DNA): TGTGCCAGTTCTAGACAGGGGAGTGAGCCCCAGCATTTT. Translated: CASSRQGSEPQHF.

The chain joins TRBV13 to TRBJ1-2; D call uncertain. The CDR3 sequence is 16 residues long. The V end lost 4 bases, the J end lost 5 bases, and 20 bases lay between the germline ends. The V gene's germline CDR1 is PRHDT and CDR2 FYEKMQ (reference sequence). The CDR3 nucleotides read TGTGCCAGCAGCTCGCGGAGGCGCGGCAGGCGGTATGGCTACACCTTC. Protein product: CASSSRRRGRRYGYTF.

The chain recombines TRBV9 with TRBJ1-5; the D is unclear. The V and J ends lost 4 bases and 9 bases respectively, with 20 bases between them. Germline-derived CDR1 and CDR2 are SGDLS and YYNGEE. This CDR3 comprises 15 residues. The CDR3 nucleotides read TGTGCCAGCAGCCCCCGGGAAGGTGGATCTGGGCCCCAGCATTTT. Translation: CASSPREGGSGPQHF.

J is TRBJ1-5 and V is TRBV7-9; unclear D gene. The CDR3 has 13 residues. Germline V gene lookup returns CDR1 SEHNR and CDR2 FQNEAQ (reference sequence). V gave up 6 bases and J gave up 4 bases, with 10 bases separating them. This CDR3 is CASSSGRNQPQHF. The CDR3 region has the DNA TGTGCCAGCAGTTCAGGCCGAAATCAGCCCCAGCATTTT.

J is TRBJ2-3 and V is TRBV11-2, with no clear D. V was clipped by 0 bases and J by 0 bases, with 7 bases between them. CDR3 length equals 15 residues. Germline CDR1 is SGHAT and CDR2 is FQNNGV. CDR3 bases: TGTGCCAGCAGCTTAGATTCAGTGAGCACAGATACGCAGTATTTT. It is translated as CASSLDSVSTDTQYF.

The gene calls are TRBV11-2 and TRBJ1-3, with D tentatively TRBD1 (5 bases). CDR1 and CDR2 (germline): SGHAT, FQNNGV. This CDR3 contains 16 residues. V lost 4 bases and J lost 0, with 13 bases in between. The DNA of the CDR3 is TGTGCCAGCAGCTCCGGACACTTGATCTCTGGAAACACCATATATTTT. Translation gives CASSSGHLISGNTIYF. Full variable domain (rest looked up from reference TRBV11-2 and TRBJ1-3): EAGVAQSPRYKIIEKRQSVAFWCNPISGHATLYWYQQILGQGPKLLIQFQNNGVVDDSQLPKDRFSAERLKGVDSTLKIQPAKLEDSAVYLCASSSGHLISGNTIYFGEGSWLTVV.

The gene calls are TRBV5-1 and TRBJ1-2; 10 nucleotides line up with TRBD1. The germline V gene encodes CDR1 SGHRS and CDR2 YFSETQ. The CDR3 has 16 residues. With V trimmed by 0 bases and J by 1 base, 3 bases remained unmatched. CDR3: CASSLVGQGINYGYTF. The CDR3 bases are TGCGCCAGCAGCTTGGTGGGACAGGGGATTAACTATGGCTACACCTTC.

V and J are TRBV9 and TRBJ2-1; 7 nucleotides line up with TRBD2. Germline V CDR1 and CDR2: SGDLS, YYNGEE. CDR3 size: 16 residues. V shed 3 bases, J shed 0 bases, and the junction held 6 bases outside the gene matches. CDR3 sequence (DNA): TGTGCCAGCAGCGGTACTAGCGTCAGCTCCTACAATGAGCAGTTCTTC. Its protein is CASSGTSVSSYNEQFF.

The chain combines TRBV28 with TRBJ1-4, with 7 bases aligning to TRBD1. This CDR3 contains 14 residues. Germline V gene lookup returns CDR1 MDHEN and CDR2 SYDVKM. Losses at the gene ends were 2 bases for V and 7 bases for J; bases not matched to a gene: 4. The CDR3 reads CASSLSHRGEKLFF. The CDR3 coding sequence is TGTGCCAGCAGTTTAAGCCACAGGGGTGAAAAACTGTTTTTT.